These 17 T cell receptor beta chains came from one sample sequenced in a study of molecular identifiers for immune sequencing clone quantification. TCRdb re-analysed the PCR reads in MiXCR, keeping a single row per CDR3 protein. The sample includes 88,000 or so distinct CDR3 sequences, approximately 22% of them seen just once. The sample was naive CD8+ T cells from blood, with Jurkat cell RNA spiked in. Regarding subset: FACS-sorted CD8+CD4-CCR7+CD45RA+ naive T cells. These receptor sequences come from a human donor in good health. Some libraries in this study had Jurkat cell RNA spiked in.

This clonotype was picked up many times. The gene calls are TRBV2 and TRBJ2-7; D ambiguous. The CDR3 length is 13 residues. Deletions cut 8 bases from V and 0 bases from J, with 11 bases between. Germline values: CDR1 SNHLY, CDR2 FYNNEI. CDR3 DNA sequence: TGTGCCAGCGGCACAACGAGCTCCTACGAGCAGTACTTC. Its translation is CASGTTSSYEQYF.

This clonotype has just a few counts. This chain connects TRBV4-3 to TRBJ2-5, with unresolved D. V gave up 0 bases and J gave up 4 bases, with 6 bases separating them. Germline values: CDR1 LGHNA, CDR2 YSLEER. This CDR3 is built from 13 residues. The DNA for the CDR3 is TGCGCCAGCAGCCAAGATTGGGGAGAGACCCAGTACTTC. Its translation is CASSQDWGETQYF.

Remarks on this clonotype: A much larger clone is a single base away; this may be a read error. The chain couples TRBV19 to TRBJ2-2; 9 nucleotides agree with TRBD1. The CDR3 length is 15 residues. Germline CDR1 reads LNHDA; CDR2 reads SQIVND (reference sequence). CDR3 nucleotides: TGTGCCAGTAGTACCGGGACAGGGCCCACCGGGGAGCTGCTTTTT. It specifies CASSTGTGPTGELLF.

This clonotype was seen a few times. The chain has TRBV5-6 and TRBJ1-1; maybe TRBD1 (5 bases). Germline V gene sequence: CDR1 SGHDT, CDR2 YYEEEE. The CDR3 is made up of 14 amino acids. Trimming pared 4 bases from V and 4 bases from J, leaving 14 bases between. The CDR3: CASSPEGASTEAFF. CDR3 sequence (DNA): TGTGCCAGCAGCCCTGAAGGGGCCTCCACTGAAGCTTTCTTT.

The table lists this clonotype with many counts. The chain links TRBV3-1 to TRBJ2-5, with 8 nucleotides matching TRBD1. This CDR3 has 14 residues. Germline-derived CDR1 and CDR2 are LGHDT and YNNKEL (reference sequence). V gave up 5 bases and J gave up 3 bases; unmatched junction bases: 5. CDR3 region: CASSGWTGKETQYF. The CDR3 DNA sequence: TGTGCCAGCAGCGGTTGGACAGGGAAAGAGACCCAGTACTTC.

The CDR3 region is CASSLDGGSGYTF. CDR3 nucleotides: TGCGCCAGCAGCTTGGATGGGGGAAGCGGCTACACCTTC. The V call is TRBV5-1, the J call TRBJ1-2; a weak D match, TRBD1 (5 bases). The germline V gene encodes CDR1 SGHRS and CDR2 YFSETQ. CDR3 length: 13 residues. The germline V and J ends were trimmed by 0 bases and 8 bases, with 11 bases remaining between them.

This clonotype came up many times. The chain carries TRBV12-3 or TRBV12-4 and TRBJ2-5; no firm D call. The V gene lost 7 bases and the J gene lost 5 bases, with 14 bases spanning the gap. The CDR3 sequence is 13 residues long. The DNA of the CDR3 is TGTGCCAGCACCCCAGCCTACGGGGAGACCCAGTACTTC. Translating it yields CASTPAYGETQYF.

This clonotype was detected many times. CDR3 nucleotides: TGTGCCAGCAGTTTTTCTACAGGGGCACGCTACGAGCAGTACTTC. It specifies CASSFSTGARYEQYF. The V call is TRBV12-3 or TRBV12-4, the J call TRBJ2-7; 7 nucleotides align to TRBD1. The CDR3 consists of 15 residues. V was pared by 3 bases and J by 3 bases, with 8 bases of the junction left unmatched.

Note on this clonotype: A single base separates this from a much larger clone, so it may be a read error. The chain couples TRBV3-1 to TRBJ2-7, with 12 nucleotides matching TRBD2. Germline V lookup: CDR1 LGHDT, CDR2 YNNKEL (reference sequence). CDR3 length equals 18 residues. V lost 4 bases and J lost 5; bases outside the gene matches: 15. The CDR3 is CASSRGTSGRMGSHEQYF. In nucleotides, the CDR3 is TGTGCCAGCAGCCGAGGTACTAGCGGGAGGATGGGGTCCCACGAGCAGTACTTC.

This clonotype was seen at least ten times. The CDR3 sequence is CASSIDVLPAGAMNTEAFF. Here the CDR3 DNA reads TGTGCCAGTAGTATAGATGTCCTCCCGGCAGGAGCAATGAACACTGAAGCTTTCTTT. The chain combines TRBV19 with TRBJ1-1, with D uncertain. This CDR3 has 19 amino acids. Per germline, CDR1 LNHDA and CDR2 SQIVND (reference sequence). V was clipped by 0 bases and J by 0 bases, with 20 bases between them. The whole variable domain, remainder taken from reference TRBV19 and TRBJ1-1, is DGGITQSPKYLFRKEGQNVTLSCEQNLNHDAMYWYRQDPGQGLRLIYYSQIVNDFQKGDIAEGYSVSREKKESFPLTVTSAQKNPTAFYLCASSIDVLPAGAMNTEAFFGQGTRLTVV.

This clonotype has just a few counts. The chain links TRBV5-1 to TRBJ2-1; D unresolved. V was trimmed by 5 bases and J by 8 bases, leaving 14 bases between them. From germline, CDR1 is SGHRS and CDR2 YFSETQ. The CDR3 covers 13 residues. Here the CDR3 reads CASSNSMGDEQFF. The DNA for the CDR3 is TGCGCCAGCAGTAACAGTATGGGCGATGAGCAGTTCTTC.

The rearrangement links TRBV9 to TRBJ2-7, with 13 bases matching TRBD2. From germline, CDR1 is SGDLS and CDR2 YYNGEE. CDR3 length: 17 residues. The V gene end was trimmed by 0 bases and the J gene end by 3 bases; junction bases not matched to a gene: 6. CDR3 amino acids: CASSVVPTSGGVYEQYF. The CDR3 nucleotides read TGTGCCAGCAGCGTAGTACCTACTAGCGGGGGGGTCTACGAGCAGTACTTC.

To note about this clonotype: A read error may explain this, as a much larger clone is one base away. The chain links TRBV11-2 to TRBJ2-1; 8 nucleotides align to TRBD1. This CDR3 has 15 residues. After removal of 6 bases from V and 0 bases from J, the junction contained 4 bases not matched to a gene. Germline-derived CDR1 and CDR2 are SGHAT and FQNNGV. CDR3 sequence reads: CASRTGTGSYNEQFF. CDR3 bases: TGTGCCAGCAGAACCGGGACAGGCTCCTACAATGAGCAGTTCTTC.

This clonotype has a count of ten or more. The V call is TRBV19, the J call TRBJ2-5; TRBD1 agrees at 11 bases. Germline CDR1 and CDR2: LNHDA and SQIVND (reference sequence). This CDR3 contains 15 residues. After removal of 2 bases from V and 7 bases from J, the junction contained 6 bases not matched to a gene. For the CDR3, the DNA is TGTGCCAGTAGTATATCCTACGGACAGGGGGCGACCCAGTACTTC. This encodes CASSISYGQGATQYF.

There are many counts of this clonotype. The chain couples TRBV7-9 to TRBJ2-1, with 10 bases lining up with TRBD2. This CDR3 spans 16 amino acids. V was pared by 5 bases and J by 2 bases, with 6 bases of the junction left unmatched. The germline V gene has CDR1 SEHNR and CDR2 FQNEAQ (reference sequence). This chain's CDR3 is CASSPRTSGAYNEQFF. The CDR3 region has the DNA TGTGCCAGCAGCCCCAGGACTAGCGGAGCCTACAATGAGCAGTTCTTC. The entire variable domain, with the rest obtained from reference TRBV7-9 and TRBJ2-1, is as follows: DTGVSQNPRHKITKRGQNVTFRCDPISEHNRLYWYRQTLGQGPEFLTYFQNEAQLEKSRLLSDRFSAERPKGSFSTLEIQRTEQGDSAMYLCASSPRTSGAYNEQFFGPGTRLTVL.

The chain is built from TRBV27 and TRBJ2-7; 8 nucleotides line up with TRBD1. Germline CDR1 reads MNHEY; CDR2 reads SMNVEV (reference sequence). Germline trimming cut 4 bases from V and 2 bases from J; bases unmatched to any gene: 7. The CDR3 covers 15 residues. The CDR3 sequence is CASSSPMTGAYEQYF. CDR3 nucleotides: TGTGCCAGCAGTTCCCCTATGACAGGGGCCTACGAGCAGTACTTC.

This clonotype was counted many times. This chain uses TRBV7-9 with TRBJ2-7; D call uncertain. Trimming stripped 2 bases from V and 2 bases from J, with 13 bases between. Germline CDR1 reads SEHNR; CDR2 reads FQNEAQ (reference sequence). This CDR3 comprises 15 residues. DNA of the CDR3: TGTGCCAGCAGCTTATCGGCCCTGAAGCCCTACGAGCAGTACTTC. It specifies CASSLSALKPYEQYF.